The 13 T cell receptor beta chains below were found in one sample sequenced in a study of blood T cells in healthy people across ages. It was with a sample-barcoded 5' primer and a J-beta primer mix that a second PCR of about 6 to 12 cycles was run. Each CDR3 protein gets one entry after TCRdb re-called the 5' RACE reads with MiXCR. The sample has 780,000 or so distinct CDR3 sequences; roughly 25% are singletons. The sample also formed part of further work on T cells of mothers and their children.

The sequenced material came from blood. The receptors stem from a boy between 10 and 17 years old in good health.

The genes are TRBV29-1 and TRBJ2-4; possible D gene TRBD1, 6 bases. CDR1 is SQVTM, CDR2 ANQGSEA, per germline. Trimming took 4 bases from V and 7 from J, leaving 14 bases between them. The length of the CDR3 is 13 residues. The CDR3 here is CSVGDIMVNIQYF. In DNA form, the CDR3 reads TGCAGCGTTGGGGACATAATGGTCAACATTCAGTACTTC.

A few counts support this clonotype. The chain combines TRBV29-1 with TRBJ2-5; D gene uncertain. The CDR3 spans 12 residues. The V and J ends lost 0 bases and 0 bases respectively, with 2 bases between them. CDR1 and CDR2 from the germline V gene are SQVTM and ANQGSEA. This CDR3 reads CSVEENQETQYF. The CDR3 coding sequence is TGCAGCGTTGAAGAAAACCAAGAGACCCAGTACTTC.

The chain is built from TRBV7-9 and TRBJ1-1, with a possible D match to TRBD1 (5 bases). The CDR3 loop spans 15 amino acids. Looked up from germline, CDR1 is SEHNR and CDR2 is FQNEAQ (reference sequence). The V end was cut by 0 bases, the J end by 5 bases, with 13 bases between. The CDR3: CASSLAGGGITEAFF. CDR3 DNA: TGTGCCAGCAGCTTAGCTGGGGGGGGGATAACTGAAGCTTTCTTT.

The chain couples TRBV12-5 to TRBJ2-3; TRBD2 aligns across 11 bases. V lost 0 bases and J lost 1; bases outside the gene matches: 9. The CDR3 loop spans 19 amino acids. CDR1 is LGHNT, CDR2 FRNRAP, per germline. CDR3 residues: CASGLVRLAGGRGTDTQYF. The CDR3 DNA reads as TGTGCTAGTGGTTTGGTACGGCTAGCGGGAGGTCGAGGCACAGATACGCAGTATTTT.

This clonotype came up a few times. A read error may account for a junction end that differs from germline. The J gene is TRBJ1-1, the V gene TRBV12-3 or TRBV12-4, with unresolved D. CDR3 length: 14 amino acids. This CDR3 is CASSFGELNTEAFF. The CDR3 DNA is TGTGCCAGCAGTTTCGGGGAACTGAACACTGAAGCGTTCTTT.

The V call is TRBV30, the J call TRBJ2-5; 8 bases are a match to TRBD2. Germline V gene data show CDR1 as GTSNPN and CDR2 as SVGIG (reference sequence). This CDR3 has 12 residues. The trim removed 3 bases at V and 5 bases at J, leaving 2 bases unmatched. The CDR3 reads CAWRSGGETQYF. The CDR3 DNA reads TGTGCCTGGAGGAGCGGGGGCGAGACCCAGTACTTC.

Only a few counts were recorded for this clonotype. This chain links TRBV12-3 or TRBV12-4 with TRBJ2-7; the match to TRBD2 covers 8 bases. CDR3 size: 15 residues. V shed 1 base and J 3 bases; nucleotides not matched to a gene: 5. The CDR3 DNA sequence: TGTGCCAGCAGTTTAGGGGCGGGGGGCTACTACGAGCAGTACTTC. Amino acids: CASSLGAGGYYEQYF.

The gene calls are TRBV27 and TRBJ1-6; maybe TRBD1 (6 bases). This CDR3 comprises 17 residues. CDR1 is MNHEY and CDR2 is SMNVEV in the germline V gene (reference sequence). The germline V and J ends were trimmed by 4 bases and 5 bases, with 18 bases remaining between them. The CDR3 spells CASSSTTGTFNNSPLHF. CDR3 in DNA: TGTGCCAGCAGTTCGACCACCGGGACATTCAATAATTCACCCCTCCACTTT.

A few counts support this clonotype. The gene calls are TRBV7-2 and TRBJ2-2, with TRBD2 as a possible D gene (5 bases). Germline values: CDR1 SGHTA, CDR2 FQGNSA. There are 12 residues in the CDR3. V lost 5 bases and J 10 bases, leaving 11 bases between the germline ends. CDR3 sequence: CASSRSEVELFF. CDR3 coding DNA: TGTGCCAGCAGCCGTAGCGAGGTGGAGCTGTTTTTT.

The V call is TRBV18, the J call TRBJ2-3; the match to TRBD2 covers 8 bases. Per the germline V gene, CDR1 is KGHSH and CDR2 is LQKENI. The CDR3 is 14 residues long. V was clipped by 4 bases and J by 2 bases; unmatched bases: 2. CDR3 nucleotides: TGTGCCAGCTCACGTAGCGGGGCCACAGATACGCAGTATTTT. Its translation is CASSRSGATDTQYF.

This clonotype was observed a few times. V is TRBV4-3 and J is TRBJ2-7; D is unclear. V was cut by 0 bases and J by 3 bases, with 9 bases left in between. The CDR3 contains 14 residues. Germline CDR1 is LGHNA and CDR2 is YSLEER. CDR3 nucleotide sequence: TGCGCCAGCAGCCAAGATAGCCAGAACTACGAGCAGTACTTC. It encodes CASSQDSQNYEQYF.

This chain links TRBV30 with TRBJ2-5; 10 bases match TRBD2. CDR3 size: 16 residues. V lost 0 bases and J lost 5; bases outside the gene matches: 9. The germline CDR1 and CDR2 sequences are GTSNPN and SVGIG (reference sequence). The CDR3, as DNA: TGTGCCTGGAGTGTAGAGCTAGCGGGGGCGGGGGAGACCCAGTACTTC. Its protein is CAWSVELAGAGETQYF.

The V call is TRBV5-1, the J call TRBJ2-2; D remains ambiguous. The germline gives CDR1 SGHRS, CDR2 YFSETQ. The CDR3 is made up of 17 amino acids. V dropped 0 bases and J dropped 1 base, with 13 bases sitting between them. The CDR3 region is CASSLAWLGLNTGELFF. The CDR3 DNA reads as TGCGCCAGCAGCTTGGCCTGGCTAGGGTTGAACACCGGGGAGCTGTTTTTT.